The T cell receptor beta chain described here comes from a study of blood T cell repertoires in COVID-19. Per germline, CDR1 KGHDR and CDR2 SFDVKD. The CDR3 is 16 residues long. V lost 7 bases, J lost 4 bases, and 18 bases lay in between. Sequenced by immunoSEQ multiplex PCR; TCRdb stores in-frame clones only, minus some. Of fewer than 300,000 clones detected, 70% to 90% appear once; the ten largest clones hold about 14%. The material sequenced was PBMCs or T cells enriched from blood (not recorded which). The TCR comes from a young man who had recovered from COVID-19. V gene TRBV24-1 combines with J gene TRBJ1-4, with a tentative D call TRBD1 (6 bases). The CDR3 bases are TGTGCCACCAGAACAGCTACACAGGGCATTAATGAAAAACTGTTTTTT. Encoded protein: CATRTATQGINEKLFF.